This entry concerns a single T cell receptor (beta chain). What it binds is not known. The data originate from a study of cytotoxic CD8 clonotypes in ibrutinib-treated CLL. Study findings and constraints: Baseline clonality, higher than in age-matched healthy donors, tracked circulating CD8+ T-cell counts.

The CDR3 runs 15 residues. V was pared by 0 bases and J by 2 bases, with 8 bases between. Germline V CDR1 and CDR2: LGHNA, YSLEER. Method: immunoSEQ multiplex PCR; TCRdb's copy keeps in-frame clones and lacks some. The sample contains 110,000 to 150,000 clones, roughly 80% of which appear only once. The TCR comes from a human donor with chronic lymphocytic leukemia. The chain combines TRBV4-3 with TRBJ2-1, with D possibly being TRBD1 (5 bases). The source material was PBMCs, sampled after 12 months of ibrutinib treatment. Written as DNA, the CDR3 is TGCGCCAGCAGCCAAGAGAAGACAGCCTACAATGAGCAGTTCTTC. Its protein product is CASSQEKTAYNEQFF.